The source of this TCR beta chain is a study of T cell responses to AZD1222 COVID-19 vaccine. Only in-frame clones appear in the TCRdb table, and some are missing; sequencing was by immunoSEQ multiplex PCR. The sample records roughly 150,000 clones, 90% to 95% being singletons. V shed 3 bases and J shed 7 bases, with 15 bases lying between them. This CDR3 region has 15 residues. Germline V lookup: CDR1 SEHNR, CDR2 FQNEAQ (reference sequence). The sample was peripheral blood, taken on day 0 of AZD1222 vaccination. This receptor was identified in an adult in good health. The chain recombines TRBV7-9 with TRBJ2-2; D might be TRBD1 (5 bases). CDR3 DNA sequence: TGTGCCAGCAGCTTCTGGGTCAGGGTTAACGGGGAGCTGTTTTTT. Residues: CASSFWVRVNGELFF.